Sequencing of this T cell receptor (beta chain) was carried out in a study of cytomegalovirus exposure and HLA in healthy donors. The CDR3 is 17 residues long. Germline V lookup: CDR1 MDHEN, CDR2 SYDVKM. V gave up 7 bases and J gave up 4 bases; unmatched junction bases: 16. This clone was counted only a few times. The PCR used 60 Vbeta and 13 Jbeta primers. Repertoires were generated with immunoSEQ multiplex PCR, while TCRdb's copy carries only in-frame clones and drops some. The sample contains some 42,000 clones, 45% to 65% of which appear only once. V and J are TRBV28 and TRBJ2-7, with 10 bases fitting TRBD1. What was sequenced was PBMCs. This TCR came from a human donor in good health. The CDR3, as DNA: TGTGCCAGCACCGGGGGCGCACCGGGACAGGGGCGGTACGAGCAGTACTTC. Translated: CASTGGAPGQGRYEQYF.